Listed below are T cell receptor beta chains from one sample, sequenced in a study of naive and memory T cell subsets. TCRdb re-called the UMI-ligation and nested PCR reads with MiXCR, one entry per CDR3 protein. The sample has approximately 140,000 distinct CDR3 sequences, 17% seen once. Sequencing was done on a sample of naive CD4+ T cells from blood. The receptors here all came from a human donor in good health. Each CDR3 is given with its conserved first and last residue. D genes are given only for firm matches. A row's size may be missing; if present it is once, few, many or a size class.

CDR3nt: TGTGCCAGCAGTTTACTTCGGGGCTGGAGTGGCTACACCTTC
CDR3aa: CASSLLRGWSGYTF
abundance: few
v_gene: TRBV12-3/TRBV12-4
d_gene: .
j_gene: TRBJ1-2

CDR3nt: TGTGCCAGCAGCCAGCGGGCCGTAACAGATACGCAGTATTTT
CDR3aa: CASSQRAVTDTQYF
abundance: once
v_gene: TRBV3-1
d_gene: .
j_gene: TRBJ2-3

CDR3nt: TGCGCCAGCAGTGAGTACAATCAGCCCCAGCATTTT
CDR3aa: CASSEYNQPQHF
abundance: few
v_gene: TRBV10-2
d_gene: .
j_gene: TRBJ1-5

CDR3nt: TGCAGTGCTAGAGACGGAGCGGGACTCGAAGGCAATGAGCAGTTCTTC
CDR3aa: CSARDGAGLEGNEQFF
abundance: few
v_gene: TRBV20-1
d_gene: TRBD2
j_gene: TRBJ2-1

CDR3nt: TGTGCCACCAGTGATGCCTCAATCGCGAACACTGAAGCTTTCTTT
CDR3aa: CATSDASIANTEAFF
abundance: few
v_gene: TRBV24-1
d_gene: .
j_gene: TRBJ1-1

CDR3nt: TGTGCCAGCTCTCTAGGACAAAGCAATCAGCCCCAGCATTTT
CDR3aa: CASSLGQSNQPQHF
abundance: .
v_gene: TRBV18
d_gene: .
j_gene: TRBJ1-5

CDR3nt: TGTGCCAGCAGCCCACCGGGACTAGGAGGTTACGAGCAGTACTTC
CDR3aa: CASSPPGLGGYEQYF
abundance: .
v_gene: TRBV7-2
d_gene: TRBD2
j_gene: TRBJ2-7

CDR3nt: TGTGCCAGCAGCCAAGGCCCCGGGGCTTCGGGACAGTTCTTC
CDR3aa: CASSQGPGASGQFF
abundance: .
v_gene: TRBV3-1
d_gene: .
j_gene: TRBJ2-1

CDR3nt: TGCGCCAGCAGCCAGTTCAGGACTAACTATGGCTACACCTTC
CDR3aa: CASSQFRTNYGYTF
abundance: .
v_gene: TRBV4-1
d_gene: .
j_gene: TRBJ1-2

CDR3nt: TGTGCCAGCAGCTTCGATACCGGGGAGCTGTTTTTT
CDR3aa: CASSFDTGELFF
abundance: .
v_gene: TRBV3-1
d_gene: .
j_gene: TRBJ2-2